The rows below give T cell receptor beta chains drawn from one sample of a study of blood T cell repertoires in COVID-19. Sequencing was performed with immunoSEQ multiplex PCR; in TCRdb, only in-frame clones are kept and a portion is missing. The sample lists 250,000 or so clones, more than 70% occurring once. The source material was peripheral blood. The receptors were gathered from a woman in her thirties with COVID-19, enrolled during active disease. CDR3s include the opening cysteine and the closing phenylalanine or tryptophan. A D gene is named only where the DNA matches it firmly. For some rows the clone size is stated as once, few or many, or as a class when expanded; others skip it.

cdr3_nt	cdr3_aa	j_call	clone_size	v_call	d_call
TGTGCCAGCAGCCTAAACAGGGGGGGAAATGAAAAACTGTTTTTT	CASSLNRGGNEKLFF	TRBJ1-4	-	TRBV13	TRBD1
TGTGCCAGCAGCTCCGCCAGTGGACTTAATGAAAAACTGTTTTTT	CASSSASGLNEKLFF	TRBJ1-4	-	TRBV7-9	-
TGTGCCACCTCCACTTTCCCCTATCTCGGGCTAGCGGGGGGTCAGTCCTACAATGAGCAGTTCTTC	CATSTFPYLGLAGGQSYNEQFF	TRBJ2-1	-	TRBV19	TRBD2
TGTGCCAGCAAGGAACAGCCTAATTCACCCCTCCACTTT	CASKEQPNSPLHF	TRBJ1-6	once	TRBV2	-
TGTGCCAGCAGCGGCAATTCACCCCTCCACTTT	CASSGNSPLHF	TRBJ1-6	-	TRBV6-2/TRBV6-3	-
TGCAGCGTAACGACAGGGCAGGAGACCCAGTACTTC	CSVTTGQETQYF	TRBJ2-5	-	TRBV29-1	TRBD1
TGTGCCAGCAGCTTAGCCCTACGGGACAGAGACTACGAGCAGTACTTC	CASSLALRDRDYEQYF	TRBJ2-7	-	TRBV7-6	TRBD1
TGTGCCAGCAGCGGTGACAGGGGCTTCACAGATACGCAGTATTTT	CASSGDRGFTDTQYF	TRBJ2-3	-	TRBV2	TRBD1
TGTGCCAGCAGTTTTAGCGGAAATGAGCAGTTCTTC	CASSFSGNEQFF	TRBJ2-1	-	TRBV12-3/TRBV12-4	-
TGTGCCAGCAGTCCCCAGGGGGAGGTAGAGCCCCAGCATTTT	CASSPQGEVEPQHF	TRBJ1-5	-	TRBV6-5	TRBD1
TGTGCCAGCAGCTTAGATGGAAACAGGGGGGCCGAAGCTTTCTTT	CASSLDGNRGAEAFF	TRBJ1-1	-	TRBV11-2	TRBD1
TGTGCCAGCAGTTACGCGGGAGGAGATGAAGCTTTCTTT	CASSYAGGDEAFF	TRBJ1-1	-	TRBV6-5	-
TGTGCCAGCAGCTTAAATGAGGGTCTGGAGACCCAGTACTTC	CASSLNEGLETQYF	TRBJ2-5	-	TRBV11-2	-
TGTGCCAGCAGCCCCGGACAGATCCTCCATGGCTACACCTTC	CASSPGQILHGYTF	TRBJ1-2	-	TRBV4-2	-
TGCGCCAGCAGCCAAGATTTGGGAGCGGGGAGCCTCTACGAGCAGTACTTC	CASSQDLGAGSLYEQYF	TRBJ2-7	few	TRBV4-1	TRBD2
TGCGCCAGCAGTTCCGCCGGGAGCCCTGAAAAACTGTTTTTT	CASSSAGSPEKLFF	TRBJ1-4	-	TRBV5-1	-
TGTGCCAGTAGTACGAGACTAGCGGGAGTCTACAATGAGCAGTTCTTC	CASSTRLAGVYNEQFF	TRBJ2-1	-	TRBV19	TRBD2
TGCACCAGCAGCCAAGGTCTAGCCCTCCAAGAGACCCAGTACTTC	CTSSQGLALQETQYF	TRBJ2-5	-	TRBV1	-
TGTGCCAGCAGTTTGGGGGGGGTTGGAGATACGCAGTATTTT	CASSLGGVGDTQYF	TRBJ2-3	-	TRBV28	TRBD2
TGTGCCAGCAGCCCTCAGGGCCATAATGAAAAACTGTTTTTT	CASSPQGHNEKLFF	TRBJ1-4	-	TRBV11-3	-
TGTGCCAGCAGCAGTCGGACAGGGGGAGTGGATACGCAGTATTTT	CASSSRTGGVDTQYF	TRBJ2-3	-	TRBV14	TRBD1
TGTGCCATCAGTGTGGACAGGGTGAACACTGAAGCTTTCTTT	CAISVDRVNTEAFF	TRBJ1-1	-	TRBV10-3	TRBD1
TGTGCCAGCAAAACCCGGGACAGGGGTCAAGAGACCCAGTACTTC	CASKTRDRGQETQYF	TRBJ2-5	-	TRBV6-5	TRBD1
TGTGCCAGCAGCCAGGGGACAGGGGCTAACTATGGCTACACCTTC	CASSQGTGANYGYTF	TRBJ1-2	-	TRBV4-2	TRBD1
TGTGCCAGCAGTGAAGGGTGGACAGGGGAGGCCACTGAGCAGTTCTTC	CASSEGWTGEATEQFF	TRBJ2-1	-	TRBV2	TRBD1
TGCGCCAGCAGCCAACGGGAGACAGTCGGATTCTACACAGATACGCAGTATTTT	CASSQRETVGFYTDTQYF	TRBJ2-3	-	TRBV4-3	-
TGTGCCAGCAGCTTGGACAGGGCCGTTGGGGGCTACACCTTC	CASSLDRAVGGYTF	TRBJ1-2	-	TRBV5-8	-
TGCAGCGTTGATTTCACCACCCGCAGGTTTGAAGCTTTCTTT	CSVDFTTRRFEAFF	TRBJ1-1	few	TRBV29-1	-
TGTGCCACCAGTGATTTGGGTGTGGGACAGGGGACAGATACGCAGTATTTT	CATSDLGVGQGTDTQYF	TRBJ2-3	few	TRBV24-1	TRBD1
TGCGCCAGCAGCTCGCAGACAGGGGGCTACTATGGCTACACCTTC	CASSSQTGGYYGYTF	TRBJ1-2	-	TRBV5-1	TRBD1
TGTGCCAGCATGTACCCCGGGACAGTTAACACTGAAGCTTTCTTT	CASMYPGTVNTEAFF	TRBJ1-1	-	TRBV28	TRBD1
TGTGCCACCGAACAGGGGGCGACCCAGCATTTT	CATEQGATQHF	TRBJ1-5	-	TRBV6-5	TRBD1
TGTGCCAGCAGTCCCGGGACTCGGGAGCAGTTCTTC	CASSPGTREQFF	TRBJ2-1	-	TRBV7-9	-
TGTGCCAGCAGCTTATGGCTAGCGGGAGCACCGTCATACAATGAGCAGTTCTTC	CASSLWLAGAPSYNEQFF	TRBJ2-1	-	TRBV7-8	TRBD2
TGCGCCAGCAGCCCTTACGGGGGCACAGATACGCAGTATTTT	CASSPYGGTDTQYF	TRBJ2-3	-	TRBV5-1	-
TGCAGTGCTAGTTCCCCTAGCGGATCCTACAATGAGCAGTTCTTC	CSASSPSGSYNEQFF	TRBJ2-1	-	TRBV20-1	TRBD2
TGTGCCAGTAGTACGGGCAGGGGACGCCTGAACACTGAAGCTTTCTTT	CASSTGRGRLNTEAFF	TRBJ1-1	-	TRBV19	-
TGTGCCAGCAGTGAGGTCGAGAACACTGAAGCTTTCTTT	CASSEVENTEAFF	TRBJ1-1	-	TRBV27	-
TGTGCCAGCAGCGTAGGGGGGGACACTGAAGCTTTCTTT	CASSVGGDTEAFF	TRBJ1-1	-	TRBV9	-
TGTGCCAGTAGTAGGACAGGAGCCGGGGAGCTGTTTTTT	CASSRTGAGELFF	TRBJ2-2	-	TRBV19	TRBD1
TGTGCCAGCAGCTTGAGGTTTGGGGAGCGGAGGGACACCGGGGAGCTGTTTTTT	CASSLRFGERRDTGELFF	TRBJ2-2	-	TRBV7-9	-
TGTGCCAGCAGTCTAGACAGGGGTGGGTACGAGCAGTACTTC	CASSLDRGGYEQYF	TRBJ2-7	-	TRBV27	TRBD1
TGTGCCAGCTCATACGACAGGGCAAGCACAGATACGCAGTATTTT	CASSYDRASTDTQYF	TRBJ2-3	-	TRBV18	TRBD1
TGTGCCAGCAGCCTGGCAGGGCTGACAGGGGAGGGGCAGCCCCAGCATTTT	CASSLAGLTGEGQPQHF	TRBJ1-5	once	TRBV28	TRBD1
TGTGCCAGCAGTACGGACAATCGGTTCATCTACGAGCAGTACTTC	CASSTDNRFIYEQYF	TRBJ2-7	-	TRBV6-5	-
TGTGCCAGCAGCGTGACAGGGGAGATTACAGATACGCAGTATTTT	CASSVTGEITDTQYF	TRBJ2-3	few	TRBV7-9	TRBD1
TGTGCCAGCAGCCAAGATAGTACGCAGTATTTT	CASSQDSTQYF	TRBJ2-3	-	TRBV4-2	-
TGTGCCAGCAGCTTAGGCGCGGGGGCGCAAGAGACCCAGTACTTC	CASSLGAGAQETQYF	TRBJ2-5	-	TRBV11-2	-